The entry that follows covers one TCR beta chain sequence. Its antigen is unknown. The record has no base qualities; no much larger clone is one base away. The sample was run on an Illumina HiSeq 1500. TCRdb reanalyzed the raw reads on its own, using fastp at Q25 for trimming and MiXCR for clone calling, and kept in-frame beta chains. CDR3 protein duplicates are merged, each entry listing the most common genes and DNA. The sample records roughly 100,000 distinct CDR3 sequences, more than 15% of which are singletons. 8% of the sample goes to the ten largest clones. V and J are truncated by 5 bases and 4 bases respectively, leaving an intervening sequence of 8 bases. Via the germline V gene, CDR1 is SQVTM and CDR2 ANQGSEA. Including cysteine and phenylalanine, the CDR3 has 11 amino acids. Just the 33-base CDR3 DNA is kept, in frame starting at base 1. These data come from a study of T cell repertoires in cytomegalovirus infection (dated by TCRdb to between 2019 and 2020). In terms of the full investigation: Because public TCR beta signatures pointed to carriage of CMV infection together with the matching HLA type, the HLA type of each donor mattered for the analysis.

On the study overall, not on this receptor specifically: In both this cohort and an independent cohort of a few hundred donors, the cumulative frequency of public TCR beta family members distinguished carriers of CMV infection plus the relevant HLA type. The ex vivo response was dominated by HLA-C-restricted CMV-specific TCR beta clonotypes, which also provided the single most frequent clonotype in two of eight donors.

The clonotype comes from a human donor in good health (CMV status not recorded). Some clones in this sample may be carry-over from other donors' samples. The sample consisted of PBMCs. The chain is made from TRBV29-1 and TRBJ1-2; the D gene is unclear. In nucleotide form, the sequence is TGCAGCGTTTCTGAGGCCTATGGCTACACCTTC. Its translation is CSVSEAYGYTF.